This T cell receptor (beta chain) was captured by sequencing in a study of blood T cell repertoires in COVID-19. Study in general: T cells, B-cell-depleted T cells, or PBMCs provided the cDNA or gDNA that served as material.

With 0 bases removed from V and 4 bases from J, the gap between germline ends came to 15 bases. Germline assignment: CDR1 SGHDN and CDR2 FVKESK. This CDR3 has 16 residues. As originally analysed: By means of reference gene primer amplification, nucleated cell counts were estimated. Method: immunoSEQ multiplex PCR; TCRdb's copy keeps in-frame clones and lacks some. The V and J calls and clone size are taken from that table; D and trimming were inferred from the DNA. The data show 90,000 to 100,000 clones, roughly nine tenths seen once. This clone was observed once. The V gene is TRBV14, the J gene TRBJ1-2; the D is unclear. Sequencing was carried out using peripheral blood. The TCR originated in a man aged 45-65 years with COVID-19, enrolled during active disease. Here the CDR3 reads CASSQERGSWFYGYTF. The CDR3 DNA is TGTGCCAGCAGCCAAGAGCGGGGTTCATGGTTCTATGGCTACACCTTC.